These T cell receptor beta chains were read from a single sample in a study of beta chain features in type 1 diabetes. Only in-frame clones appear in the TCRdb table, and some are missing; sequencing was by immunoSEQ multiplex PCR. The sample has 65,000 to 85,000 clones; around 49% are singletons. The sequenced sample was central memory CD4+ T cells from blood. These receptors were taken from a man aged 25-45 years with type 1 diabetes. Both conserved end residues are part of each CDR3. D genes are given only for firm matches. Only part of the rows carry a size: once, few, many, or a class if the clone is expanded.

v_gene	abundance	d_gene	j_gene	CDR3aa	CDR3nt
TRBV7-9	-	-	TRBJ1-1	CASNPGQWPTEAFF	TGTGCCAGCAATCCAGGACAATGGCCCACTGAAGCTTTCTTT
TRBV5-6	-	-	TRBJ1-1	CASRGRANTEAFF	TGTGCCAGCAGAGGCAGGGCGAACACTGAAGCTTTCTTT
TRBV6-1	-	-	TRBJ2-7	CASTGASYEQYF	TGTGCCAGCACTGGGGCGTCCTACGAGCAGTACTTC
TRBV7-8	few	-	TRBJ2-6	CASSLGAASSGANVLTF	TGTGCCAGCAGCTTAGGTGCAGCGAGCTCTGGGGCCAACGTCCTGACTTTC
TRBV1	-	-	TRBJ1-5	CTSSPGQGSSNQPQHF	TGCACCAGCAGCCCCGGACAGGGGTCCAGCAATCAGCCCCAGCATTTT
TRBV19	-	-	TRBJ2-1	CASSISLVAAEQFF	TGTGCCAGTAGTATCTCCTTGGTGGCGGCTGAGCAGTTCTTC
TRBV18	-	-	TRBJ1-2	CASSPPSSGRGYGYTF	TGTGCCAGCTCACCACCGTCCTCGGGTCGGGGCTATGGCTACACCTTC
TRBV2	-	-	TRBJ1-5	CASRGGTNSNQPQHF	TGTGCCAGCAGGGGGGGGACAAATAGCAATCAGCCCCAGCATTTT
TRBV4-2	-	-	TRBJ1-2	CASSQEQGFGDGYTF	TGTGCCAGCAGCCAGGAACAGGGATTTGGTGATGGCTACACCTTC
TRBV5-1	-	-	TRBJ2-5	CASSRSVDNQETQYF	TGCGCCAGCAGCCGTTCCGTGGACAACCAAGAGACCCAGTACTTC
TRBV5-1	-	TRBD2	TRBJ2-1	CASSLGGSSYNEQFF	TGCGCCAGCAGCTTAGGCGGGAGCTCCTACAATGAGCAGTTCTTC